This T cell receptor beta chain comes out of a study of CD8 T cells in Susac syndrome. A quantity of about 0.5 to 1 ug RNA underwent reverse transcription using random hexamers. MiXCR, applied by TCRdb to the immunoSEQ multiplex PCR reads, yields one record per CDR3 protein. The profile shows 250,000 to 300,000 distinct CDR3 sequences, almost 85% of them singletons. The germline V gene has CDR1 MNHEY and CDR2 SVGAGI. The junction had 10 bases not matched to a gene; V was cut back by 2 bases and J by 0 bases. The CDR3 loop spans 18 amino acids. This TCR derives from a human donor with multiple sclerosis. This chain joins TRBV6-5 and TRBJ2-3; 8 bases align to TRBD2. Sequencing was performed on CD8+ T cells from PBMCs. The CDR3 coding sequence is TGTGCCAGCAGTTACAGACTAACTAGCGGAACTAGCACAGATACGCAGTATTTT. Protein: CASSYRLTSGTSTDTQYF.